Listed below are T cell receptor beta chains from one sample, sequenced in a study of OX40 agonist ivuxolimab in advanced cancers. Sequenced by immunoSEQ multiplex PCR; TCRdb stores in-frame clones only, minus some. The repertoire holds some 70,000 clones, with around nine tenths as singletons. The specimen comprised CD4+ or CD8+ T cells sorted from blood, sampled in a trial of the OX40 agonist ivuxolimab. These receptors all come from an adult with an advanced solid tumor such as melanoma, head and neck, liver or kidney cancer. CDR3s include the opening cysteine and the closing phenylalanine or tryptophan. A D gene is named only where the DNA matches it firmly. Size is omitted from some rows. Given values are once, few, many or a class for expanded clones.

clone size: once; J gene: TRBJ2-1; V gene: TRBV5-1; D gene: .; CDR3 DNA: TGCGCCAGCAGCTTGGAAGGGGGCTCCTACAATGAGCAGTTCTTC; CDR3 protein: CASSLEGGSYNEQFF
clone size: .; J gene: TRBJ1-5; V gene: TRBV2; D gene: TRBD1; CDR3 DNA: TGTGCCAGCAGATTACAGGGGGGTAGCAATCAGCCCCAGCATTTT; CDR3 protein: CASRLQGGSNQPQHF
clone size: .; J gene: TRBJ2-3; V gene: TRBV27; D gene: .; CDR3 DNA: TGTGCCAGCATGAGGGGTTCAGATACGCAGTATTTT; CDR3 protein: CASMRGSDTQYF
clone size: once; J gene: TRBJ2-1; V gene: TRBV7-2; D gene: .; CDR3 DNA: TGTGCCAGCAGCCTGAGCGGGCTCTCCTACAATGAGCAGTTCTTC; CDR3 protein: CASSLSGLSYNEQFF
clone size: .; J gene: TRBJ2-3; V gene: TRBV28; D gene: .; CDR3 DNA: TGTGCCAGCAGTTTAAGAGGGAGTGGGACGGATACGCAGTATTTT; CDR3 protein: CASSLRGSGTDTQYF
clone size: .; J gene: TRBJ2-3; V gene: TRBV5-1; D gene: .; CDR3 DNA: TGCGCCAGCAGCTTGGCCCCAACAGGGAGAAATGCAGATACGCAGTATTTT; CDR3 protein: CASSLAPTGRNADTQYF
clone size: few; J gene: TRBJ2-1; V gene: TRBV5-1; D gene: TRBD2; CDR3 DNA: TGCGCCAGCAGTGGTAGGACTAGCGGGATAGATGAGCAGTTCTTC; CDR3 protein: CASSGRTSGIDEQFF
clone size: .; J gene: TRBJ2-1; V gene: TRBV19; D gene: TRBD1; CDR3 DNA: TGTGCCAGTAGTTTCCCTCCGTGGACAGGGGTGAACAATGAGCAGTTCTTC; CDR3 protein: CASSFPPWTGVNNEQFF
clone size: once; J gene: TRBJ1-2; V gene: TRBV2; D gene: .; CDR3 DNA: TGTGCCAGCAGTGGGCAGACCGTCTATGGCTACACCTTC; CDR3 protein: CASSGQTVYGYTF
clone size: once; J gene: TRBJ2-7; V gene: TRBV28; D gene: TRBD2; CDR3 DNA: TGTGCCAGCAGTTCCAGGACTAGCGGGAGCTCCTACGAGCAGTACTTC; CDR3 protein: CASSSRTSGSSYEQYF
clone size: few; J gene: TRBJ1-4; V gene: TRBV7-2; D gene: .; CDR3 DNA: TGTGCCAGCAGCTCGACGGTTCGTAACGAAAAACTGTTTTTT; CDR3 protein: CASSSTVRNEKLFF
clone size: .; J gene: TRBJ2-7; V gene: TRBV6-5; D gene: .; CDR3 DNA: TGTGCCAGCACCCCCCCCGGCACGGTCGAGCAGTACTTC; CDR3 protein: CASTPPGTVEQYF
clone size: .; J gene: TRBJ2-7; V gene: TRBV10-2; D gene: .; CDR3 DNA: TGCGCCAGCAGTGTGGGGTACGAGCAGTACTTC; CDR3 protein: CASSVGYEQYF
clone size: .; J gene: TRBJ2-4; V gene: TRBV7-2; D gene: .; CDR3 DNA: TGTGCCAGCAGCTCGGGGCCAGAAAACATTCAGTACTTC; CDR3 protein: CASSSGPENIQYF
clone size: .; J gene: TRBJ1-5; V gene: TRBV5-1; D gene: .; CDR3 DNA: TGCGCCAGCAGCTTGTGGGTGGATCAGCCCCAGCATTTT; CDR3 protein: CASSLWVDQPQHF
clone size: .; J gene: TRBJ1-2; V gene: TRBV2; D gene: .; CDR3 DNA: TGTGCCAGCAGCAGGGAGCATGGCTACACCTTC; CDR3 protein: CASSREHGYTF
clone size: few; J gene: TRBJ2-3; V gene: TRBV29-1; D gene: TRBD2; CDR3 DNA: TGCAGCGTAACTAGCGGGAGGCAAGATACGCAGTATTTT; CDR3 protein: CSVTSGRQDTQYF
clone size: .; J gene: TRBJ2-7; V gene: TRBV6-1; D gene: TRBD2; CDR3 DNA: TGTGCCAGCAGCCCCTGGACTAGCGGCGAGCAGTACTTC; CDR3 protein: CASSPWTSGEQYF
clone size: .; J gene: TRBJ2-1; V gene: TRBV7-3; D gene: TRBD2; CDR3 DNA: TGTGCCAGCAGCCCACAGCGGGAGTCGATTGAGCAGTTCTTC; CDR3 protein: CASSPQRESIEQFF
clone size: .; J gene: TRBJ1-1; V gene: TRBV5-4; D gene: .; CDR3 DNA: TGTGCCAGCAGCTTGTCCCAGGGAAGGTCTGAAGCTTTCTTT; CDR3 protein: CASSLSQGRSEAFF
clone size: .; J gene: TRBJ1-1; V gene: TRBV18; D gene: TRBD1; CDR3 DNA: TGTGCCAGCTCACCGGGGACAGGGGGCCGGACTGAAGCTTTCTTT; CDR3 protein: CASSPGTGGRTEAFF
clone size: .; J gene: TRBJ2-3; V gene: TRBV7-3; D gene: TRBD1; CDR3 DNA: TGTGCCAGCAGCCCGGGGACAGGGTTGTCCGCAGATACGCAGTATTTT; CDR3 protein: CASSPGTGLSADTQYF
clone size: .; J gene: TRBJ2-3; V gene: TRBV7-2; D gene: .; CDR3 DNA: TGTGCCAGCAGCTCGTATGGGGGGCCAGATACGCAGTATTTT; CDR3 protein: CASSSYGGPDTQYF
clone size: .; J gene: TRBJ1-1; V gene: TRBV27; D gene: .; CDR3 DNA: TGTGCCAGCAGCCCCCGCGGTGGCCTCCCCAAAGCTTTCTTT; CDR3 protein: CASSPRGGLPKAFF
clone size: .; J gene: TRBJ2-1; V gene: TRBV27; D gene: TRBD2; CDR3 DNA: TGTGCCAGCAGGGGACTAGCGGGAGGTATTGAGCAGTTCTTC; CDR3 protein: CASRGLAGGIEQFF